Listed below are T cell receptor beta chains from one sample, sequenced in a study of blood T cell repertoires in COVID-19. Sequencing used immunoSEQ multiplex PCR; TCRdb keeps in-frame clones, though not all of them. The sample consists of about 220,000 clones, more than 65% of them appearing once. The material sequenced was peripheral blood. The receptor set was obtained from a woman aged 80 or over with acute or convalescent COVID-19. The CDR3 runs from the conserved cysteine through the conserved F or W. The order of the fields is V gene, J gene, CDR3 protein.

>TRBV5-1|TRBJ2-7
CASSLGTSGRALGEQYF
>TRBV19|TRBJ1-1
CASKGVQVSIDAFF
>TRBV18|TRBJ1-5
CASSQTGGSGNQPQHF
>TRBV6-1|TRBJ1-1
CASSVAPPDTEAFF
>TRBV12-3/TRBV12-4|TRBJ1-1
CASRTVENTEAFF
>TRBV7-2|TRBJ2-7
CASRLVPTYEQYF
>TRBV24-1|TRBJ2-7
CATSDLRDRGEQYF
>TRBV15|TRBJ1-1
CATSRRRQSNTEAFF
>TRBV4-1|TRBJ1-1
CASSQERGDRVPEAFF
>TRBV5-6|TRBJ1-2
CASSYSPDRVPDYTF
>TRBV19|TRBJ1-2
CASSIMRNYGYTF
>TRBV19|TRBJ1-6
CASSISRGPSPLHF
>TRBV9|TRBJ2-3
CASSSGGGAQDTQYF
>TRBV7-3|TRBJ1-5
CASSPSGLNQPQHF
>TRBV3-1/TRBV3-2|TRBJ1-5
CASSEYRQGGQPQHF
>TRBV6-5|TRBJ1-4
CASSSRGQGEKLFF
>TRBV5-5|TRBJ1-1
CASSLGVKNTEAFF
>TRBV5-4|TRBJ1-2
CASSFPGQGYYGYTF
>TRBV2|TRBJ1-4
CASEDMEKLFF
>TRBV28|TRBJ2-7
CASSLGQGVYEQYF
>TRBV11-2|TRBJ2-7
CASSPPSYEQYF
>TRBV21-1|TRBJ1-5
CASSDRDKIIGDSNQPQHF
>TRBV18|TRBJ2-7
CASSPAGGPYEQYF
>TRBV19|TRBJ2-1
CASSIGQGSYNEQFF
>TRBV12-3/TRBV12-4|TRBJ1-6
CASRNTGTQGLHF
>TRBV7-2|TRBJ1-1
CASSLVGSTEAFF
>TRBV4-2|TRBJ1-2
CASSRQTGRFTF
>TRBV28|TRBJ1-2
CASSIRTGREGGYTF
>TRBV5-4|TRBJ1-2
CASSLAPRSRTNYGYTF
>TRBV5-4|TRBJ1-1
CASSWDSLNTEAFF
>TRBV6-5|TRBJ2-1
CASKQGFNEQFF
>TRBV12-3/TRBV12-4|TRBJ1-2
CASSPDRVYGYTF
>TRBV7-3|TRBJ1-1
CASSLSGYTEAFF
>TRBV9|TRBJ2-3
CASSVLGGSTDTQYF
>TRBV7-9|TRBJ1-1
CASSYGQTNTEAFF
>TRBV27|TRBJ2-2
CASRFSLPTGGTGELFF
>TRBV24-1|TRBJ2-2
CATSGLAGGRDTGELFF
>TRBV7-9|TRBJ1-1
CASSLLRGQGDTEAFF
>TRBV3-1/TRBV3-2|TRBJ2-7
CASSSVYEQYF
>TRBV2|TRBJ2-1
CASESSGGNNEQFF
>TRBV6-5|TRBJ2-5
CATVSGKETQYF
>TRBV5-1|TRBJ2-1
CASSFFSVAYNEQFF
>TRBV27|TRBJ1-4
CASSRQGATNEKLFF
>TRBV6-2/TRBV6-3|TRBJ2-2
CASSPQGVAGELFF
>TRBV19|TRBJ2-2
CASSIEATGGGWVVGELFF
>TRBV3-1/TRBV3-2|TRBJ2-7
CASSETSGGAYEQYF
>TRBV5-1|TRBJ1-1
CASREDQGNTEAFF
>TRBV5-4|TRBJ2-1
CASSLAGGGNNEQFF
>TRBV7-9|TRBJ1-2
CASSQLPGQEIADGYTF
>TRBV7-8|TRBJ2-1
CASSRRMVAGGPNNEQFF
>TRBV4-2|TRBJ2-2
CASSSSVTANTGELFF
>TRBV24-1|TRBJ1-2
CATSDPTGSGYTF
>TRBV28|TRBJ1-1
CASQDRYTEAFF